Shown below are 26 T cell receptor beta chains from a single sample sequenced in a study of T cell responses to AZD1222 COVID-19 vaccine (dated by TCRdb to about 2021). To prepare the library, the immunoSEQ multiplex PCR assay was applied. This immuneACCESS table, as held by TCRdb, lists in-frame sequences with V and J called but not all clones. Of the missing ones, under half trace to an unresolved V gene in checked studies; the others have no known cause. This sample lists 100,000 to 150,000 clones; over 75% were detected once. Jointly, the top ten make up roughly a tenth of the sample. The intended sense of this specimen's time point label: baseline before first vaccination. Sequencing used peripheral blood, obtained on day 0 of AZD1222 vaccination. The receptors originated from an adult in good health.

The rearrangement links TRBV6-1 to TRBJ1-2; TRBD1 matches 10 bases. In germline, CDR1 is MNHNS, CDR2 SASEGT. The CDR3 extends over 16 amino acids. The J segment lost 4 bases and the V segment lost 3 bases, leaving 8 bases of the junction unmatched. CDR3 nucleotide sequence: TGTGCCAGCAGTGAGGGACAGGGGACACCCCTCTATGGCTACACCTTC. It specifies CASSEGQGTPLYGYTF.

This chain joins TRBV30 and TRBJ2-7; D not resolved. Germline-derived CDR1 and CDR2 are GTSNPN and SVGIG (reference sequence). The CDR3 runs to 16 residues. V lost 1 base and J 4 bases, leaving 20 bases between the germline ends. CDR3 nucleotides: TGTGCCTGGAGTGGGGCTATTAGGTCGCGGCGGTACGAGCAGTACTTC. Translated, it gives CAWSGAIRSRRYEQYF.

The chain recombines TRBV5-4 with TRBJ1-5; no firm D call. The V and J ends lost 0 bases and 6 bases respectively, with 10 bases between them. CDR1 SGHNT and CDR2 YYREEE come from the germline V gene (reference sequence). This CDR3 is built from 14 residues. The CDR3 DNA reads TGTGCCAGCAGCTTGGAAGGGTCTGGTCAGCCCCAGCATTTT. It encodes CASSLEGSGQPQHF.

The chain joins TRBV5-6 to TRBJ2-7, with 9 positions matching TRBD2. J gave up 3 bases and V 0 bases, and 7 bases lay outside the gene matches. CDR3 size: 16 residues. Germline lookup yields CDR1 SGHDT and CDR2 YYEEEE. CDR3 amino acids: CASSLVGTSSIYEQYF. As DNA, the CDR3 is TGTGCCAGCAGCTTGGTAGGGACTAGCTCCATCTACGAGCAGTACTTC.

The chain carries TRBV5-1 and TRBJ1-1, with D maybe TRBD1 (5 bases). Germline-derived CDR1 and CDR2 are SGHRS and YFSETQ. Between the trimmed V and J ends, which lost 4 bases and 0 bases, there was a span of 13 bases. The CDR3 contains 15 residues. The CDR3 DNA follows: TGCGCCAGCAGCCCGGGACGGCTCATGAACACTGAAGCTTTCTTT. Amino acids: CASSPGRLMNTEAFF.

The chain recombines TRBV10-2 with TRBJ1-2, with unresolved D. CDR3 length: 14 residues. Trimming took off 0 bases at V and 6 bases at J, with 11 bases between the two ends. The germline gives CDR1 WSHSY, CDR2 SAAADI. The CDR3 DNA reads as TGCGCCAGCAGTGAGTCGAGAGGGTTGGATGGCTACACCTTC. Translated, it gives CASSESRGLDGYTF.

J is TRBJ1-2 and V is TRBV11-2, with TRBD1 as a possible D gene (5 bases). V lost 3 bases and J 7 bases, leaving 18 bases between the germline ends. Germline assignment: CDR1 SGHAT and CDR2 FQNNGV. The CDR3 sequence is 15 residues long. The CDR3 DNA follows: TGTGCCAGCAGCTTTAGCTCCGGGCAGGGTGGTGGCTACACCTTC. Translated, it gives CASSFSSGQGGGYTF. The full variable domain, with the rest looked up from reference TRBV11-2 and TRBJ1-2, is EAGVAQSPRYKIIEKRQSVAFWCNPISGHATLYWYQQILGQGPKLLIQFQNNGVVDDSQLPKDRFSAERLKGVDSTLKIQPAKLEDSAVYLCASSFSSGQGGGYTFGSGTRLTVV.

CDR3 loop: CASTLGTVSSGNTIYF. DNA of the CDR3: TGTGCCAGCACCCTAGGGACGGTTAGCTCTGGAAACACCATATATTTT. The chain is built from TRBV28 and TRBJ1-3, with D possibly TRBD1 on 5 matching bases. The CDR3 has 16 amino acids. The ends were cut back, 7 bases at V and 0 bases at J, with 16 bases in the middle. Per the germline V gene, CDR1 is MDHEN and CDR2 is SYDVKM.

This clone has more than one count but fewer than ten. The gene calls are TRBV10-3 and TRBJ1-2, with 8 nucleotides matching TRBD1. Looked up from germline, CDR1 is ENHRY and CDR2 is SYGVKD. CDR3 size: 15 residues. V was clipped by 0 bases and J by 8 bases; unmatched bases: 8. The CDR3 DNA reads TGTGCCATCAGTGAGTCCGGTCAGGGGGCGCAAGGCTACACCTTC. This codes for CAISESGQGAQGYTF.

The chain links TRBV6-5 to TRBJ2-2, with D tentatively TRBD1 (5 bases). The germline CDR1 and CDR2 sequences are MNHEY and SVGAGI. This CDR3 has 15 amino acids. Trimming stripped 6 bases from V and 7 bases from J, with 18 bases between. CDR3 sequence reads: CASSLNPGSGGELFF. CDR3 in DNA: TGTGCCAGCAGCCTGAACCCAGGGTCGGGCGGGGAGCTGTTTTTT.

J is TRBJ2-1 and V is TRBV6-2 or TRBV6-3; D is unresolved. The CDR3 consists of 14 residues. The ends were cut back, 5 bases at V and 4 bases at J, with 12 bases in the middle. Germline values: CDR1 MNHEY, CDR2 SVGEGT. The CDR3 nucleotides read TGTGCCAGCAGTCTGTGGGCGCGATACAATGAGCAGTTCTTC. It specifies CASSLWARYNEQFF.

The chain joins TRBV27 to TRBJ2-6; D is undetermined. Between the trimmed V and J ends, which lost 3 bases and 0 bases, there was a span of 12 bases. Germline V gene data show CDR1 as MNHEY and CDR2 as SMNVEV (reference sequence). The CDR3 totals 17 residues. CDR3 in amino acids: CASSFFVQSSGANVLTF. CDR3 nucleotides: TGTGCCAGCAGTTTCTTCGTCCAGAGCTCTGGGGCCAACGTCCTGACTTTC.

The chain carries TRBV5-1 and TRBJ1-1; tentative D call: TRBD1 (6 bases). Germline V lookup: CDR1 SGHRS, CDR2 YFSETQ. Trimming took off 4 bases at V and 2 bases at J, with 12 bases between the two ends. This CDR3 comprises 14 residues. The CDR3 DNA follows: TGCGCCAGCAGCACCGGGACATTTAACACTGAAGCTTTCTTT. Protein sequence: CASSTGTFNTEAFF.

The chain links TRBV6-2 or TRBV6-3 to TRBJ1-2; D may be TRBD1 (5 bases). CDR3 length equals 14 residues. Germline lookup yields CDR1 MNHEY and CDR2 SVGEGT. V lost 6 bases and J 4 bases, leaving 15 bases between the germline ends. The CDR3 spells CASSNIQVVYGYTF. The DNA of the CDR3 is TGTGCCAGCAGCAATATACAGGTCGTCTATGGCTACACCTTC.

This sequence joins TRBV6-5 and TRBJ2-1; 7 bases agree with TRBD2. In germline, CDR1 is MNHEY, CDR2 SVGAGI. V trimming: 5 bases; J trimming: 6 bases; junction bases outside the gene matches: 10. This CDR3 has 15 amino acids. The CDR3 DNA reads TGTGCCAGCAGTCCTACGTATCTAGCGGCCAATGAGCAGTTCTTC. Translated, it gives CASSPTYLAANEQFF.

This clone was counted a few times. In nucleotides, the CDR3 is TGTGCCAGCAGTCCCCCCGGGATCGAGCAGTACTTC. This sequence encodes CASSPPGIEQYF. The chain has TRBV28 and TRBJ2-7; D might be TRBD2 (5 bases). The CDR3 covers 12 residues. Germline V lookup: CDR1 MDHEN, CDR2 SYDVKM. V dropped 5 bases and J dropped 6 bases, with 11 bases sitting between them.

The J gene is TRBJ1-5, the V gene TRBV7-2; 8 nucleotides line up with TRBD1. CDR1 is SGHTA, CDR2 FQGNSA, per germline. V was clipped by 4 bases and J by 4 bases; unmatched bases: 12. The CDR3 runs 17 residues. In DNA form, the CDR3 reads TGTGCCAGCAGCTCCGGACAGGGACAAATAGGGAATCAGCCCCAGCATTTT. It encodes CASSSGQGQIGNQPQHF.

J is TRBJ1-4 and V is TRBV12-3 or TRBV12-4; no firm D call. This CDR3 comprises 13 residues. V was clipped by 3 bases and J by 8 bases, with 10 bases between them. CDR3 in amino acids: CASSFSGKEKLFF. CDR3 coding DNA: TGTGCCAGCAGTTTTAGTGGAAAAGAAAAACTGTTTTTT.

This rearrangement joins TRBV13 to TRBJ1-1, with 8 nucleotides matching TRBD1. Germline lookup yields CDR1 PRHDT and CDR2 FYEKMQ (reference sequence). The CDR3 is 15 amino acids. V dropped 5 bases and J dropped 0; count of bases not matched to a gene: 5. DNA for the CDR3: TGTGCCAGCAGCCAGGGGACAGGTTTGAACACTGAAGCTTTCTTT. It specifies CASSQGTGLNTEAFF.

CDR3: CASRPSGLTGETQYF. As DNA, the CDR3 is TGTGCCAGCAGGCCCTCGGGACTTACGGGGGAGACCCAGTACTTC. The chain has TRBV2 and TRBJ2-5; D is perhaps TRBD2 (6 bases). V was pared by 6 bases and J by 5 bases, with 19 bases between. The CDR3 is 15 amino acids. Germline-derived CDR1 and CDR2 are SNHLY and FYNNEI. Full variable domain (missing parts from reference TRBV2 and TRBJ2-5): EPEVTQTPSHQVTQMGQEVILRCVPISNHLYFYWYRQILGQKVEFLVSFYNNEISEKSEIFDDQFSVERPDGSNFTLKIRSTKLEDSAMYFCASRPSGLTGETQYFGPGTRLLVL.

CDR3 in amino acids: CASTPGRDYGYTF. The CDR3 nucleotides are TGTGCCAGCACCCCGGGTAGGGATTATGGCTACACCTTC. The V call is TRBV28, the J call TRBJ1-2, with D uncertain. The CDR3 extends over 13 amino acids. Germline CDR1 and CDR2: MDHEN and SYDVKM. Trimming shortened V by 7 bases and J by 5 bases, and 14 bases separated the two germline ends.

The table lists this clone with a few counts. J is TRBJ2-2 and V is TRBV7-3; TRBD1 matches at 7 bases. The CDR3 loop spans 16 amino acids. The J segment lost 7 bases and the V segment lost 5 bases, leaving 13 bases of the junction unmatched. The germline V gene encodes CDR1 SGHTA and CDR2 FQGTGA. Here the CDR3 reads CASSLGPGGFSGELFF. CDR3 coding DNA: TGTGCCAGCAGCCTAGGCCCAGGGGGATTCAGCGGGGAGCTGTTTTTT.

This clone was counted between two and nine times. The gene calls are TRBV6-5 and TRBJ1-5, with D hard to call. CDR1 and CDR2 (germline): MNHEY, SVGAGI. Trimming shortened V by 7 bases and J by 0 bases, and 10 bases separated the two germline ends. The CDR3 contains 14 residues. CDR3 region: CASKMDYSNQPQHF. CDR3 coding DNA: TGTGCCAGCAAGATGGACTATAGCAATCAGCCCCAGCATTTT.

The V gene is TRBV7-2, the J gene TRBJ2-7; D unresolved. The CDR3 runs to 15 residues. From germline, CDR1 is SGHTA and CDR2 FQGNSA. Trimming removed 2 bases from V and 7 bases from J, with 18 bases in between. The CDR3 loop is CASSLLGADPEEQYF. The CDR3 region has the DNA TGTGCCAGCAGCTTACTAGGAGCCGATCCCGAGGAGCAGTACTTC.

In DNA form, the CDR3 reads TGTGCCAGCAGCCCGGGAAGTTCGGTCAAAAACATTCAGTACTTC. Protein product: CASSPGSSVKNIQYF. The J gene is TRBJ2-4, the V gene TRBV7-9; tentative D call: TRBD2 (5 bases). V lost 5 bases, J lost 3 bases, and 14 bases lay in between. The CDR3 extends over 15 amino acids. Per the germline V gene, CDR1 is SEHNR and CDR2 is FQNEAQ (reference sequence).

The chain couples TRBV5-1 to TRBJ2-2; 9 bases line up with TRBD1. The CDR3 loop spans 18 amino acids. Germline CDR1 reads SGHRS; CDR2 reads YFSETQ. V trimming: 2 bases; J trimming: 0 bases; junction bases outside the gene matches: 8. For the CDR3, the DNA is TGCGCCAGCAGCTTCACACCGGGACAGGGAGCGAACACCGGGGAGCTGTTTTTT. Its protein product is CASSFTPGQGANTGELFF.